This T cell receptor beta chain came from a study of blood T cell repertoires in COVID-19. Background on the study: Researchers got acute and convalescent COVID-19 samples from the United States, Italy and Spain.

Libraries were prepared by immunoSEQ multiplex PCR; TCRdb keeps only in-frame clonotypes and omits some of them. This table holds 150,000 to 200,000 clones, about 80% found once. The V gene end was trimmed by 4 bases and the J gene end by 1 base; junction bases not matched to a gene: 20. The CDR3 extends over 20 amino acids. Germline lookup yields CDR1 SGHRS and CDR2 YFSETQ. Material for sequencing was peripheral blood. This TCR derives from a man aged 25-45 years with active or convalescent COVID-19. The chain combines TRBV5-1 with TRBJ1-1, with TRBD1 identical over 9 bases. The DNA for the CDR3 is TGCGCCAGCAGCAATCGACAGGGGGGAACCCAGGGAGCTCGGAACACTGAAGCTTTCTTT. Translation gives CASSNRQGGTQGARNTEAFF. Together with reference TRBV5-1 and TRBJ1-1, the CDR3 gives the full variable domain: KAGVTQTPRYLIKTRGQQVTLSCSPISGHRSVSWYQQTPGQGLQFLFEYFSETQRNKGNFPGRFSGRQFSNSRSEMNVSTLELGDSALYLCASSNRQGGTQGARNTEAFFGQGTRLTVV.